This T cell receptor (beta chain) was sequenced for a study of blood T cell repertoires in COVID-19. Study-wide context: Acute and convalescent COVID-19 specimens originated in the United States, Italy and Spain. Nucleic acid was either cDNA or gDNA, and it came from T cells, B-cell-depleted T cells, or PBMCs.

CDR1 is WSHSY, CDR2 SAAADI, per germline. CDR3 length: 16 residues. The V and J ends lost 2 bases and 1 base, in that order; junction bases with no gene match: 7. The method was immunoSEQ multiplex PCR; TCRdb's version includes in-frame clones alone and lacks a portion of them. The repertoire holds tens of thousands of clones, with approximately 89% as singletons. The origin of this receptor is a human donor in a cohort sampled during active COVID-19. J is TRBJ1-1 and V is TRBV10-2; the match to TRBD1 covers 7 bases. The sample consisted of peripheral blood. The CDR3 region has the DNA TGCGCCAGCAGTGAGGACCAATACAGGGGGAACACTGAAGCTTTCTTT. It yields the protein CASSEDQYRGNTEAFF.